These T cell receptor beta chains were read from a single sample in a study of blood T cell repertoires in COVID-19. This table comes from immunoSEQ multiplex PCR, and its TCRdb copy is limited to in-frame clones, with some not included. The table lists about 100,000 clones, less than 90% of them singletons. Sequencing was carried out using peripheral blood. The receptors come from a human donor in a cohort sampled during active COVID-19. The CDR3 runs from the conserved cysteine through the conserved F or W. A D gene is named only where the DNA matches it firmly. Rows may omit the clone size; those that give it use once, few, many or a size class.

j_call,v_call,clone_size,d_call,cdr3_nt,cdr3_aa
TRBJ2-1,TRBV27,-,-,TGTGCCAGCAGTTTAGTCGGGAAATTCGATGAGCAGTTCTTC,CASSLVGKFDEQFF
TRBJ2-7,TRBV6-5,-,TRBD2,TGTGCCAGCAGACCAATAGCGGGAGCGGGCGAGCAGTACTTC,CASRPIAGAGEQYF
TRBJ2-7,TRBV11-2,few,-,TGTGCCAGCAGCTTGGGAGGAAGCTACGAGCAGTACTTC,CASSLGGSYEQYF
TRBJ2-3,TRBV5-1,-,TRBD2,TGCGCCAGCAGCTGGGGACTAGCGACTAGCACAGATACGCAGTATTTT,CASSWGLATSTDTQYF
TRBJ2-2,TRBV21-1,-,-,TGTGCCAGCCTTCCAGGCTACACCGGGGAGCTGTTTTTT,CASLPGYTGELFF
TRBJ1-1,TRBV5-5,-,TRBD1,TGTGCCAGCAGCTTTACAGGGGGCCTTGAAGCTTTCTTT,CASSFTGGLEAFF
TRBJ2-1,TRBV7-2,-,TRBD2,TGTGCCAGCAGCGCGACTAGCGGCTCCTACAATGAGCAGTTCTTC,CASSATSGSYNEQFF
TRBJ1-2,TRBV27,-,-,TGTGCCAGCAGCCAGCTTACAGGGAACTATGGCTACACCTTC,CASSQLTGNYGYTF
TRBJ2-1,TRBV6-6,-,TRBD1,TGTGCCAGCAGCTTCCGAGGCCAGCGTGGACAGGGGGCTTTAAATGAGCAGTTCTTC,CASSFRGQRGQGALNEQFF
TRBJ2-7,TRBV2,-,TRBD1,TGTGCCAGCAGTCCTGACAGGGGGATCTACGAGCAGTACTTC,CASSPDRGIYEQYF
TRBJ2-7,TRBV7-2,-,-,TGTGCCAGCGGCCTGGCGGGGCCTATGTCCGAGCAGTACTTC,CASGLAGPMSEQYF
TRBJ2-3,TRBV27,once,-,TGTGCCAGCAAAACCTTAGCGGCGTTCACAGATACGCAGTATTTT,CASKTLAAFTDTQYF
TRBJ1-6,TRBV27,-,-,TGTGCCAGCAGTTTCTGGGACAACTCCTATAATTCACCCCTCCACTTT,CASSFWDNSYNSPLHF
TRBJ2-1,TRBV25-1,-,TRBD2,TGTGCCAGCAGTGAGGGGACTAGCTTCTACAATGAGCAGTTCTTC,CASSEGTSFYNEQFF
TRBJ2-2,TRBV7-8,-,TRBD1,TGTGCCAGCAGCTTAAGGGCAGGGGGCGACACCGGGGAGCTGTTTTTT,CASSLRAGGDTGELFF
TRBJ2-6,TRBV14,-,-,TGTGCCAGCAGCCAATACTCTGGGGCCAACGTCCTGACTTTC,CASSQYSGANVLTF
TRBJ2-5,TRBV11-2,-,-,TGTGCCAGCAGCAGCGGGTGGTCCGAGACCCAGTACTTC,CASSSGWSETQYF
TRBJ2-3,TRBV2,-,TRBD2,TGTGCCAGCAGAAGACTAGCGGGCGGAACAGATACGCAGTATTTT,CASRRLAGGTDTQYF
TRBJ1-3,TRBV6-5,once,-,TGTGCCAGCAGTCCCCTCCCTGGAAACACCATATATTTT,CASSPLPGNTIYF
TRBJ2-1,TRBV9,once,TRBD2,TGTGCCAGCAGCGTTATAGCGGGAGTCGACAATGAGCAGTTCTTC,CASSVIAGVDNEQFF
TRBJ2-1,TRBV28,-,-,TGTGCCAGCAGCATCGGACAGCCAGATAAGTTCTTC,CASSIGQPDKFF
TRBJ2-3,TRBV4-3,-,TRBD1,TGCGCCAGCAGCCACCGAACAGGGGGTTCTAGCACAGATACGCAGTATTTT,CASSHRTGGSSTDTQYF
TRBJ1-6,TRBV6-1,-,-,TGTGCCAGCAGTGAATTCCCCCCTTACTTT,CASSEFPPYF
TRBJ1-6,TRBV14,-,-,TGTGCCAGCAGCCTCGGCAGGGAAACCCTTTTTAATTCACCCCTCCACTTT,CASSLGRETLFNSPLHF
TRBJ1-2,TRBV23-1,-,-,TGCGCCAGCAGTCCAACTGACTACACCTTC,CASSPTDYTF
TRBJ1-3,TRBV7-2,-,TRBD1,TGTGCCAGCAGCTTAAATGGGGGACAGGGGGGGAACACCATATATTTT,CASSLNGGQGGNTIYF
TRBJ2-1,TRBV24-1,once,TRBD2,TGTGCCACCAGTGATTTGTTAGCGGGAGGAGTCAATGAGCAGTTCTTC,CATSDLLAGGVNEQFF
TRBJ1-1,TRBV2,once,TRBD1,TGTGCCAGCGGCTCCGGGACAGGGATTGGGAACACTGAAGCTTTCTTT,CASGSGTGIGNTEAFF
TRBJ2-2,TRBV15,-,-,TGTGCCACCAGCAGAGGTGGACAGTTCACCGGGGAGCTGTTTTTT,CATSRGGQFTGELFF
TRBJ1-5,TRBV12-5,-,-,TGTGCTAGTGCCGCCGGGGAGGGCCAGCCCCAGCATTTT,CASAAGEGQPQHF